This TCR beta chain was observed in a study of T cells in Graves' hyperthyroidism and ophthalmopathy. Diagnosis rested on symptoms, serum thyroxine and TRAb, thyroid ultrasound, and orbital computed tomography. Study outcomes and limitations: Most expanded thyroid clonotypes above 0.001 recurred in blood.

CDR1 is MNHEY and CDR2 is SVGEGT in the germline V gene. Deletions cut 2 bases from V and 7 bases from J, with 11 bases between. The CDR3 runs 13 residues. As to this clonotype: Its antigen remains unknown.

Amplified regions were TCR beta CDR3 sequences from RNA transcripts. Researchers ran a first-round RT-PCR on the TCR CDR3 using the HTBI primer set. TCRdb processed the multiplex PCR reads anew with MiXCR; each CDR3 protein has one entry. The table includes around 500,000 distinct CDR3 sequences, under 25% detected once. This receptor was taken from a woman between 65 and 79 years old with Graves' ophthalmopathy. The sequencing input was blood. This chain links TRBV6-2 or TRBV6-3 with TRBJ2-5, with D hard to call. The CDR3 DNA follows: TGTGCCAGCAGTTACCCCATACAGTCGACCCAGTACTTC. Translating it yields CASSYPIQSTQYF.